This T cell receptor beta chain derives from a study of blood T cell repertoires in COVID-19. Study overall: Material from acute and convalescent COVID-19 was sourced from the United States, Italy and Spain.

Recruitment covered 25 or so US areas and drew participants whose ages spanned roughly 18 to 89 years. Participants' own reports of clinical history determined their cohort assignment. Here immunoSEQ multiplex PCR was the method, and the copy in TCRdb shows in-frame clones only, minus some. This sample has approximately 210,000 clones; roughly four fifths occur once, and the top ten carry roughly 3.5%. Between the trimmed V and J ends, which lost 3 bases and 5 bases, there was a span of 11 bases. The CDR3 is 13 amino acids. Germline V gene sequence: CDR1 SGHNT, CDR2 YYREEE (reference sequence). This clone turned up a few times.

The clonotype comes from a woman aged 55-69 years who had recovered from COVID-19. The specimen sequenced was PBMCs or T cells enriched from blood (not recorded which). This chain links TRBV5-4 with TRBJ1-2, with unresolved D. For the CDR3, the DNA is TGTGCCAGCAGCTCTAGGGAGGAATATGGCTACACCTTC. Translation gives CASSSREEYGYTF.